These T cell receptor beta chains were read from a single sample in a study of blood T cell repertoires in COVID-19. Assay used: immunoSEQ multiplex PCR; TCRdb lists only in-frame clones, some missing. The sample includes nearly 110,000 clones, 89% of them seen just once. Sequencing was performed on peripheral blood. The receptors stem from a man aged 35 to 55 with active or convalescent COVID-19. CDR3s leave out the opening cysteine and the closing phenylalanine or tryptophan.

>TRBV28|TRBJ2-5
ASALGSSYQETQY
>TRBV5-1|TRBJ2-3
ASSLDGSKSDTQY
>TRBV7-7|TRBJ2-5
ASSSGLQETQY
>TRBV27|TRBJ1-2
ASSLRGQNPWGYGYT
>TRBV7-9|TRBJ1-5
ASSLTGGNQPQH
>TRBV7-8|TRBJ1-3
ASSLGLGQGFMLSGNTIY
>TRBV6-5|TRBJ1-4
ASARGESEKLF
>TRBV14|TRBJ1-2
ASSPGQLYGYT
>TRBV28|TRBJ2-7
ASSWTSGRSEQY
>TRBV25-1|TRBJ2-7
ASSPGVLYEQY
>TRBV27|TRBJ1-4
ASFTGGRQKLF
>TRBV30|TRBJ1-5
AWSRGQSNQPQH